These 17 T cell receptor beta chains were sequenced from one sample in a study of T cell clonality in common variable immunodeficiency (dated by TCRdb to 2014 to 2015). Libraries were made using the immunoSEQ multiplex PCR assay. Drawn from immuneACCESS, this table holds only the in-frame rearrangements with V and J called that TCRdb kept. Clones are partly lost; checked studies trace under half to an unresolved V gene and leave the rest unexplained. For this sample, roughly 32,000 clones are listed, none of them singletons. 3.5% to 4.5% of the sample is held by the ten biggest clonotypes. Sequenced sample: peripheral blood mononuclear cells. These receptors were obtained from a person aged 18-70 years in good health.

Points on this clone: The CDR3 end is not reached by the read, which stops 3 residues before it; the germline J gene fills it in. The chain carries TRBV7-9 and TRBJ1-6; TRBD1 agrees at 7 bases. The germline gives CDR1 SEHNR, CDR2 FQNEAQ (reference sequence). V lost 4 bases and J lost 7; bases outside the gene matches: 4. The CDR3 is 14 residues long. CDR3 region: CASSSGTENSPLHF. The sequenced part of the CDR3 DNA is TGTGCCAGCAGCTCCGGGACAGAAAATTCACCC.

This clone was observed a few times. The read terminates 3 residues before the CDR3 end, so the remaining end is supplied by the germline J gene. The rearrangement joins TRBV30 to TRBJ1-1, with TRBD1 matching over 8 bases. Germline V gene sequence: CDR1 GTSNPN, CDR2 SVGIG (reference sequence). The J segment lost 1 base and the V segment lost 4 bases, leaving 23 bases of the junction unmatched. The CDR3 extends over 20 amino acids. CDR3 bases read: TGTGCCTGGAACTTACAGAGATCCGGGACAGGACAACAAAAGAACACTGAA. Translated: CAWNLQRSGTGQQKNTE. The entire CDR3 sequence reads CAWNLQRSGTGQQKNTEAFF.

This clone was detected many times. From the germline J gene comes the end of the CDR3, since the read stops 3 residues before it. This sequence joins TRBV20-1 and TRBJ2-3, with a weak D call TRBD2 (6 bases). The CDR3 length is 13 residues. Between the trimmed V and J ends, which lost 4 bases and 1 base, there was a span of 9 bases. The germline V gene has CDR1 DFQATT and CDR2 SNEGSKA (reference sequence). The CDR3 bases that were read are TGCAGTGCTATCGGGGGAGGCACAGATACG. Translating it yields CSAIGGGTDT. The full CDR3 is CSAIGGGTDTQYF.

Worth noting for this clone: The CDR3 goes on 3 residues after the read ends, and that part is filled in from the germline J gene. The chain links TRBV19 to TRBJ2-3, with 9 nucleotides matching TRBD1. This CDR3 comprises 15 residues. Looked up from germline, CDR1 is LNHDA and CDR2 is SQIVND (reference sequence). V was clipped by 4 bases and J by 3 bases; unmatched bases: 5. The CDR3: CASSRQGVRTDTQYF. CDR3 bases read: TGTGCCAGTAGTAGACAGGGGGTGCGGACAGATACG. Together with reference TRBV19 and TRBJ2-3, the CDR3 gives the full variable domain: DGGITQSPKYLFRKEGQNVTLSCEQNLNHDAMYWYRQDPGQGLRLIYYSQIVNDFQKGDIAEGYSVSREKKESFPLTVTSAQKNPTAFYLCASSRQGVRTDTQYFGPGTRLTVL.

Concerning this clone itself: The sequence runs out 3 residues before the end of the CDR3; the remainder is reconstructed from the germline J gene. This sequence joins TRBV7-9 and TRBJ2-7, with D tentatively TRBD1 (6 bases). The germline gives CDR1 SEHNR, CDR2 FQNEAQ (reference sequence). The CDR3 has 11 amino acids. V was clipped by 5 bases and J by 6 bases, with 8 bases between them. Incomplete CDR3 DNA: TGTGCCAGCAGCGAAGGGGGCGAG. Translating gives CASSEGGE. The CDR3 in its entirety is CASSEGGEQYF.

This clone was recorded a few times. The read ends 3 residues shy of where the CDR3 ends; the end is completed using the germline J gene. This chain connects TRBV19 to TRBJ1-2, with 7 bases identical to TRBD1. This CDR3 comprises 11 residues. Losses at the gene ends were 9 bases for V and 4 bases for J; bases not matched to a gene: 2. Germline V gene lookup returns CDR1 LNHDA and CDR2 SQIVND (reference sequence). The covered CDR3 bases are TGTGCCAGCCACAGGGGCTATGGC. Translation gives CASHRGYG. The entire CDR3 reads CASHRGYGYTF.

With respect to this clone: The read halts 3 residues ahead of the CDR3 end, with the missing end drawn from the germline J gene. This chain joins TRBV11-3 and TRBJ2-5, with D hard to call. V lost 3 bases and J lost 1, with 3 bases in between. Germline V gives CDR1 SGHNT, CDR2 YENEEA. The CDR3 covers 12 residues. CDR3: CASSFVQETQYF. CDR3 DNA, as far as it was read: TGTGCCAGCAGCTTCGTCCAAGAGACC.

In this sample, this clone turned up many times. The read ends 3 residues early relative to the CDR3; the germline J gene fills the gap. The rearrangement joins TRBV11-2 to TRBJ2-3; D possibly corresponds to TRBD2 (6 bases). Trimming pared 2 bases from V and 6 bases from J, leaving 12 bases between. Germline CDR1 and CDR2: SGHAT and FQNNGV. This CDR3 contains 14 residues. CDR3 DNA, as far as it was read: TGTGCCAGCAGCTTATTCAGCGGGCGGGATACG. As protein: CASSLFSGRDT. The entire CDR3 protein is CASSLFSGRDTQYF.

In this sample, this clone turned up many times. The read stops 3 residues short of the end of the CDR3; the missing end is completed from the germline J gene. The V call is TRBV7-6, the J call TRBJ2-7; 8 bases are a match to TRBD1. This CDR3 is 15 amino acids long. Trimming removed 5 bases from V and 2 bases from J; junction bases left unmatched: 8. The germline V gene encodes CDR1 SGHVS and CDR2 FNYEAQ. CDR3 bases read: TGTGCCAGCAGCCAACCGGGACAGGAACCCTACGAG. Protein sequence: CASSQPGQEPYE. The full CDR3 protein reads CASSQPGQEPYEQYF.

A remark on this clone: The DNA ends 3 residues before the CDR3 does, and the rest of the CDR3 is filled in from the germline J gene. The chain combines TRBV2 with TRBJ1-1, with 7 bases fitting TRBD1. The CDR3 is 14 amino acids. The V gene's germline CDR1 is SNHLY and CDR2 FYNNEI. V was pared by 6 bases and J by 1 base, with 5 bases of the junction left unmatched. CDR3 DNA, as far as it was read: TGTGCCAGCAGAGAAAGACAGGGGAACACTGAA. Its protein product is CASRERQGNTE. The entire CDR3 protein is CASRERQGNTEAFF. The complete variable domain, with remaining parts taken from reference TRBV2 and TRBJ1-1, reads EPEVTQTPSHQVTQMGQEVILRCVPISNHLYFYWYRQILGQKVEFLVSFYNNEISEKSEIFDDQFSVERPDGSNFTLKIRSTKLEDSAMYFCASRERQGNTEAFFGQGTRLTVV.

In its sample, this clone was seen many times. Sequencing ends 3 residues short of the CDR3 end; the germline J gene provides the rest. This chain connects TRBV20-1 to TRBJ1-3; D may be TRBD1 (5 bases). V was clipped by 8 bases and J by 0 bases, with 11 bases between them. CDR1 is DFQATT, CDR2 SNEGSKA, per germline (reference sequence). This CDR3 has 13 amino acids. The part of the CDR3 DNA that was read is TGCAGTACCTTCAGGGTCTCTGGAAACACC. Its protein is CSTFRVSGNT. The whole CDR3 is CSTFRVSGNTIYF.

Ten or more counts support this clone. Sequencing ends 3 residues short of the CDR3 end; the germline J gene provides the rest. The rearrangement joins TRBV19 to TRBJ2-5, with TRBD1 identical over 12 bases. Trimming cost V 5 bases and J 5 bases; bases outside gene matches: 12. The CDR3 totals 17 residues. Germline V gives CDR1 LNHDA, CDR2 SQIVND (reference sequence). This CDR3 is CASSSGTGGSSRETQYF. The covered CDR3 bases are TGTGCCAGTAGTTCCGGGACAGGGGGCAGTAGTCGCGAGACC.

This clone was observed a few times. The CDR3 end is not reached by the read, which stops 3 residues before it; the germline J gene fills it in. V is TRBV2 and J is TRBJ2-2; D remains unclear. Per germline, CDR1 SNHLY and CDR2 FYNNEI. The CDR3 is made up of 13 amino acids. The covered CDR3 bases are TGTGCCAGCAGTGGGCAGGTCTATTCACCG. Translation: CASSGQVYSP. The complete CDR3 sequence is CASSGQVYSPLFF. Variable domain in full (rest from reference TRBV2 and TRBJ2-2): EPEVTQTPSHQVTQMGQEVILRCVPISNHLYFYWYRQILGQKVEFLVSFYNNEISEKSEIFDDQFSVERPDGSNFTLKIRSTKLEDSAMYFCASSGQVYSPLFFGEGSRLTVL.

This clone was seen repeatedly, ten times or more. The CDR3 goes on 3 residues after the read ends, and that part is filled in from the germline J gene. The chain has TRBV19 and TRBJ2-5; perhaps TRBD1 as D (5 bases). V was shortened by 0 bases and J by 1 base, with 12 bases between the two germline ends. The CDR3 contains 16 residues. Germline assignment: CDR1 LNHDA and CDR2 SQIVND (reference sequence). This chain's CDR3 is CASSIDLLTAQETQYF. CDR3 DNA, as far as it was read: TGTGCCAGTAGTATAGATCTATTGACAGCCCAAGAGACC.

Many counts were recorded for this clone. The CDR3 end is not reached by the read, which stops 3 residues before it; the germline J gene fills it in. V gene TRBV18 combines with J gene TRBJ2-1; D unresolved. CDR1 KGHSH and CDR2 LQKENI come from the germline V gene. This CDR3 spans 17 amino acids. V lost 3 bases, J lost 4 bases, and 19 bases lay in between. The CDR3 sequence is CASSPDSIHTIYNEQFF. The covered CDR3 bases are TGTGCCAGCTCACCGGATTCGATCCATACTATATACAATGAG.

At least ten counts were recorded for this clone. The missing CDR3 end, 3 residues past where the read stops, is filled in from the germline J gene. This rearrangement joins TRBV7-9 to TRBJ1-2, with 8 bases fitting TRBD1. Germline-derived CDR1 and CDR2 are SEHNR and FQNEAQ (reference sequence). V dropped 5 bases and J dropped 3; count of bases not matched to a gene: 5. The length of the CDR3 is 14 residues. The CDR3 bases that were read are TGTGCCAGCAGCCGAGAGACAGGGGACTATGGC. It is translated as CASSRETGDYG. The CDR3, in full, reads CASSRETGDYGYTF.

This clone was detected many times. The read is 3 residues too short to cover the CDR3 end, so that end is filled in from the germline J gene. The rearrangement uses TRBV18 and TRBJ2-1, with 13 positions matching TRBD2. V shed 2 bases and J 9 bases; nucleotides not matched to a gene: 4. CDR3 size: 15 residues. Germline-derived CDR1 and CDR2 are KGHSH and LQKENI. The sequenced CDR3 bases are TGTGCCAGCTCACCAAGGGGACTAGCGGGACCTGAG. It codes for CASSPRGLAGPE. In full, the CDR3 is CASSPRGLAGPEQFF.